One and the same sample provided the 32 T cell receptor beta chains below, sequenced in a study of memory CD4+ T cells and cytomegalovirus serostatus. Measured with immunoSEQ multiplex PCR; TCRdb has only the in-frame clones, and not every one. Of about 96,000 clones in the sample, about four fifths were seen once. The sort gate was single viable CD3+CD4+CD8-CD45RO+ cells for memory CD4+ T cells. Sequenced: memory CD4+ T cells from blood. Receptor source: an adult in good health and CMV-seropositive.

In its sample, this clone was seen once. V and J are TRBV2 and TRBJ2-5, with TRBD2 matching over 8 bases. The ends lost 6 bases at V and 0 bases at J; junction bases unmatched: 9. This CDR3 has 16 amino acids. Germline-derived CDR1 and CDR2 are SNHLY and FYNNEI. CDR3 loop: CASSARPGLDQETQYF. The CDR3 coding sequence is TGTGCCAGCAGCGCACGCCCGGGACTAGACCAAGAGACCCAGTACTTC.

The rearrangement joins TRBV28 to TRBJ2-1; 14 bases are a match to TRBD2. Germline V gene data show CDR1 as MDHEN and CDR2 as SYDVKM. This CDR3 has 17 residues. Trimming removed 5 bases from V and 6 bases from J; junction bases left unmatched: 9. CDR3 sequence reads: CASSETSGRASGNEQFF. CDR3 DNA: TGTGCCAGCAGTGAGACTAGCGGGAGGGCCTCAGGCAATGAGCAGTTCTTC.

This clone has only a few counts. The CDR3 loop is CASGSEVYEQYF. DNA for the CDR3: TGTGCCAGCGGTAGCGAGGTTTACGAGCAGTACTTC. V is TRBV28 and J is TRBJ2-7, with D perhaps TRBD2 (5 bases). With 8 bases removed from V and 4 bases from J, the gap between germline ends came to 12 bases. There are 12 residues in the CDR3. The V gene's germline CDR1 is MDHEN and CDR2 SYDVKM.

V is TRBV2 and J is TRBJ1-5; TRBD1 matches at 10 bases. The junction had 3 bases not matched to a gene; V was cut back by 6 bases and J by 7 bases. The CDR3 totals 13 residues. From germline, CDR1 is SNHLY and CDR2 FYNNEI. The CDR3 spells CASRRQGAQPQHF. CDR3 DNA sequence: TGTGCCAGCAGAAGACAGGGGGCACAGCCCCAGCATTTT.

This chain links TRBV30 with TRBJ1-2; no reliable D call. The CDR3 has 13 residues. Trimming removed 4 bases from V and 6 bases from J, with 15 bases in between. CDR1 is GTSNPN and CDR2 is SVGIG in the germline V gene (reference sequence). Here the CDR3 DNA reads TGTGCCTGGAAGGGTAAGGCCTGGGATGGCTACACCTTC. It is translated as CAWKGKAWDGYTF.

The V gene is TRBV27, the J gene TRBJ1-1; TRBD1 matches 7 bases. Per the germline V gene, CDR1 is MNHEY and CDR2 is SMNVEV (reference sequence). With V trimmed by 6 bases and J by 2 bases, 9 bases remained unmatched. CDR3 size: 15 residues. CDR3 DNA: TGTGCCAGCAGCCCGACAGGGAGCCCTAACACTGAAGCTTTCTTT. Protein: CASSPTGSPNTEAFF.

The V gene is TRBV28, the J gene TRBJ2-1; 9 nucleotides align to TRBD2. With V trimmed by 3 bases and J by 5 bases, 5 bases remained unmatched. Germline CDR1 and CDR2: MDHEN and SYDVKM. The CDR3 length is 15 residues. Here the CDR3 DNA reads TGTGCCAGCAGTTTTAGCGGGAGTAGCAACAATGAGCAGTTCTTC. It yields the protein CASSFSGSSNNEQFF.

V is TRBV18 and J is TRBJ1-3, with a possible D match to TRBD1 (5 bases). The CDR3 runs to 16 residues. Germline V gene lookup returns CDR1 KGHSH and CDR2 LQKENI. V dropped 3 bases and J dropped 4 bases, with 16 bases sitting between them. The CDR3 sequence: CASSPISWGEGNTIYF. The CDR3 region has the DNA TGTGCCAGCTCACCGATCTCCTGGGGCGAAGGAAACACCATATATTTT.

The rearrangement uses TRBV27 and TRBJ2-7, with TRBD2 matching 12 bases. Per germline, CDR1 MNHEY and CDR2 SMNVEV (reference sequence). The CDR3 spans 16 residues. V lost 3 bases and J lost 2; bases outside the gene matches: 5. As DNA, the CDR3 is TGTGCCAGCAGTTTTATTCTAGCGGGAGGGCCCTACGAGCAGTACTTC. Translation: CASSFILAGGPYEQYF.

On this clone itself: This CDR3 is also generated by other DNA sequences in the sample. This sequence joins TRBV5-1 and TRBJ2-5, with D maybe TRBD1 (7 bases). The germline V gene has CDR1 SGHRS and CDR2 YFSETQ. The CDR3 contains 14 residues. The V gene lost 0 bases and the J gene lost 4 bases, with 10 bases spanning the gap. CDR3 coding DNA: TGCGCCAGCAGCTTGGCAGGGGGAGGAGAGACCCAGTACTTC. Protein sequence: CASSLAGGGETQYF.

The chain carries TRBV7-2 and TRBJ2-1, with 10 bases matching TRBD2. The J segment lost 0 bases and the V segment lost 5 bases, leaving 1 base of the junction unmatched. The germline V gene has CDR1 SGHTA and CDR2 FQGNSA. The CDR3 extends over 15 amino acids. The CDR3: CASSRTSGSYNEQFF. The CDR3 DNA reads TGTGCCAGCAGCAGGACTAGCGGCTCCTACAATGAGCAGTTCTTC.

The chain joins TRBV11-2 to TRBJ2-3; possible D gene TRBD2, 6 bases. V lost 3 bases and J lost 1, with 8 bases in between. Germline V gene sequence: CDR1 SGHAT, CDR2 FQNNGV. This CDR3 has 14 residues. The CDR3 loop reads CASSFQRGTDTQYF. CDR3 bases: TGTGCCAGCAGCTTTCAGCGGGGCACAGATACGCAGTATTTT.

This chain joins TRBV5-4 and TRBJ1-2; D gene ambiguous. Germline values: CDR1 SGHNT, CDR2 YYREEE (reference sequence). Trimming stripped 0 bases from V and 14 bases from J, with 17 bases between. The CDR3 runs 13 residues. CDR3 coding DNA: TGTGCCAGCAGCTTGGGGGGTCAGGTGGTTGTAACCTTC. This translates into CASSLGGQVVVTF.

The rearrangement uses TRBV7-8 and TRBJ1-5; perhaps TRBD1 as D (6 bases). Trimming stripped 4 bases from V and 4 bases from J, with 11 bases between. The CDR3 contains 14 residues. CDR1 is SGHVS and CDR2 is FQNEAQ in the germline V gene. CDR3 sequence reads: CASSYRDRNQPQHF. DNA for the CDR3: TGTGCCAGCAGCTACAGGGATAGGAATCAGCCCCAGCATTTT. Looking up the rest from reference TRBV7-8 and TRBJ1-5 gives the full variable domain: GAGVSQSPRYKVAKRGQDVALRCDPISGHVSLFWYQQALGQGPEFLTYFQNEAQLDKSGLPSDRFFAERPEGSVSTLKIQRTQQEDSAVYLCASSYRDRNQPQHFGDGTRLSIL.

V is TRBV5-1 and J is TRBJ2-1; 10 bases map to TRBD1. This CDR3 spans 15 amino acids. Per the germline V gene, CDR1 is SGHRS and CDR2 is YFSETQ. V trimming: 5 bases; J trimming: 3 bases; junction bases outside the gene matches: 5. CDR3 protein: CASSADRGNYNEQFF. The CDR3 DNA reads TGCGCCAGCAGTGCGGACAGGGGGAACTACAATGAGCAGTTCTTC.

In its sample, this clone was seen a few times. The genes are TRBV7-8 and TRBJ2-7; D is unresolved. The ends were cut back, 3 bases at V and 1 base at J, with 7 bases in the middle. The CDR3 runs 13 residues. From germline, CDR1 is SGHVS and CDR2 FQNEAQ. The CDR3 sequence is CASSFAQSYEQYF. CDR3 nucleotide sequence: TGTGCCAGCAGCTTCGCCCAATCCTACGAGCAGTACTTC.

The chain joins TRBV19 to TRBJ2-5; 12 nucleotides agree with TRBD2. The CDR3 runs 15 residues. Losses at the gene ends were 5 bases for V and 5 bases for J; bases not matched to a gene: 6. Germline CDR1 LNHDA, CDR2 SQIVND (reference sequence). CDR3 sequence: CASSARLAGEETQYF. In DNA form, the CDR3 reads TGTGCCAGTAGTGCCCGACTAGCGGGAGAGGAGACCCAGTACTTC. The full variable domain, completed using reference TRBV19 and TRBJ2-5, is DGGITQSPKYLFRKEGQNVTLSCEQNLNHDAMYWYRQDPGQGLRLIYYSQIVNDFQKGDIAEGYSVSREKKESFPLTVTSAQKNPTAFYLCASSARLAGEETQYFGPGTRLLVL.

This clone occurred a few times. This sequence joins TRBV10-2 and TRBJ2-3; 10 bases align to TRBD1. The J segment lost 4 bases and the V segment lost 6 bases, leaving 4 bases of the junction unmatched. The germline gives CDR1 WSHSY, CDR2 SAAADI. The CDR3 is 14 amino acids. The CDR3 nucleotides are TGCGCCAGCAGACCGACAGGGGGCGCAGATACGCAGTATTTT. Translation: CASRPTGGADTQYF.

The J gene is TRBJ1-2, the V gene TRBV28; possibly TRBD1 for D (6 bases). This CDR3 region has 13 residues. Deletions cut 8 bases from V and 5 bases from J, with 15 bases between. The germline CDR1 and CDR2 sequences are MDHEN and SYDVKM. The DNA for the CDR3 is TGTGCCAGCTGCGCCGGGACATTTTATGGCTACACCTTC. This sequence encodes CASCAGTFYGYTF.

The chain has TRBV5-1 and TRBJ2-7, with TRBD1 matching 7 bases. The trim removed 5 bases at V and 5 bases at J, leaving 7 bases unmatched. Germline V gene data show CDR1 as SGHRS and CDR2 as YFSETQ. The CDR3 consists of 13 residues. DNA of the CDR3: TGCGCCAGCAGTTACACAGGGGTTCACGAGCAGTACTTC. Translating it yields CASSYTGVHEQYF.

The V and J genes are TRBV14 and TRBJ2-2, with TRBD2 matching 9 bases. V lost 1 base and J lost 7; bases outside the gene matches: 7. Germline assignment: CDR1 SGHDN and CDR2 FVKESK. The CDR3 sequence is 16 residues long. Here the CDR3 DNA reads TGTGCCAGCAGCCAAGTGGATAGCGGGAGAGGCGGGGAGCTGTTTTTT. It yields the protein CASSQVDSGRGGELFF.

The gene calls are TRBV6-5 and TRBJ1-1, with a possible D match to TRBD1 (6 bases). The CDR3 is 13 residues long. With 6 bases removed from V and 1 base from J, the gap between germline ends came to 9 bases. Germline V gene lookup returns CDR1 MNHEY and CDR2 SVGAGI. The CDR3 protein is CASSGQSNTEAFF. The CDR3 nucleotides read TGTGCCAGCAGCGGACAGTCGAACACTGAAGCTTTCTTT.

The genes are TRBV5-1 and TRBJ2-7; 10 bases map to TRBD2. The J segment lost 1 base and the V segment lost 2 bases, leaving 6 bases of the junction unmatched. CDR1 and CDR2 from the germline V gene are SGHRS and YFSETQ. The CDR3 contains 16 residues. The CDR3 DNA reads TGCGCCAGCAGCTTAGGGCTAGCGGGAGCGTCCTACGAGCAGTACTTC. This translates into CASSLGLAGASYEQYF. Full variable domain (remainder filled in from reference TRBV5-1 and TRBJ2-7): KAGVTQTPRYLIKTRGQQVTLSCSPISGHRSVSWYQQTPGQGLQFLFEYFSETQRNKGNFPGRFSGRQFSNSRSEMNVSTLELGDSALYLCASSLGLAGASYEQYFGPGTRLTVT.

This sequence joins TRBV5-8 and TRBJ1-5; tentative D call: TRBD1 (5 bases). The germline CDR1 and CDR2 sequences are SGHTS and YDEGEE. The CDR3 sequence is 16 residues long. Trimming shortened V by 2 bases and J by 1 base, and 13 bases separated the two germline ends. The CDR3 DNA reads TGTGCCAGCAGCTTCACAGGAAGAGGGAGCAATCAGCCCCAGCATTTT. Translation: CASSFTGRGSNQPQHF.

This clone was detected many times. The V call is TRBV6-1, the J call TRBJ2-7; D may be TRBD1 (6 bases). The V gene's germline CDR1 is MNHNS and CDR2 SASEGT. V lost 7 bases and J lost 2, with 12 bases in between. The CDR3 contains 13 residues. The CDR3 loop reads CASTRGRAYEQYF. In DNA, the CDR3 is TGTGCCAGCACCAGGGGAAGGGCCTACGAGCAGTACTTC.

The V call is TRBV7-9, the J call TRBJ2-4; D assignment may be TRBD1 or TRBD2 (7 bases each). Trimming pared 5 bases from V and 8 bases from J, leaving 16 bases between. This CDR3 has 14 amino acids. Germline V gene lookup returns CDR1 SEHNR and CDR2 FQNEAQ (reference sequence). Here the CDR3 reads CASSLRGEGDIQYF. DNA for the CDR3: TGTGCCAGCAGCCTCAGGGGGGAGGGAGACATTCAGTACTTC.

The chain combines TRBV7-3 with TRBJ2-3, with TRBD2 matching 8 bases. Trimming cost V 4 bases and J 0 bases; bases outside gene matches: 0. The CDR3 is 14 amino acids. Germline assignment: CDR1 SGHTA and CDR2 FQGTGA. CDR3 amino acids: CASSSSGSTDTQYF. The CDR3 nucleotides are TGTGCCAGCAGCTCTAGCGGGAGCACAGATACGCAGTATTTT.

This chain links TRBV5-4 with TRBJ2-1, with a tentative D call TRBD2 (5 bases). V lost 2 bases and J 5 bases, leaving 11 bases between the germline ends. The CDR3 contains 14 residues. Per germline, CDR1 SGHNT and CDR2 YYREEE (reference sequence). The CDR3: CASSFQRRNNEQFF. The CDR3 DNA follows: TGTGCCAGCAGCTTCCAGCGGCGGAACAATGAGCAGTTCTTC.

The rearrangement joins TRBV5-1 to TRBJ2-1, with D hard to call. The ends were cut back, 4 bases at V and 8 bases at J, with 7 bases in the middle. CDR3 length equals 11 residues. Germline V gene lookup returns CDR1 SGHRS and CDR2 YFSETQ. The CDR3 region is CASSMVDEQFF. CDR3 nucleotides: TGCGCCAGCAGCATGGTAGATGAGCAGTTCTTC.

The chain uses TRBV18 and TRBJ2-2, with a possible D match to TRBD1 (7 bases). The germline gives CDR1 KGHSH, CDR2 LQKENI. Trimming took 5 bases from V and 5 from J, leaving 24 bases between them. This CDR3 spans 18 amino acids. The CDR3 reads CASSSHSPAGGNTGELFF. The CDR3 bases are TGTGCCAGCTCATCCCACTCCCCGGCAGGGGGGAATACCGGGGAGCTGTTTTTT.

The chain links TRBV6-5 to TRBJ1-4; 8 bases are shared with TRBD1. CDR1 and CDR2 (germline): MNHEY, SVGAGI. With 6 bases clipped from V and 3 bases from J, the junction kept 6 bases outside the gene matches. CDR3 size: 15 residues. CDR3 DNA: TGTGCCAGCAGCGACAGGGGTGCTGCTAATGAAAAACTGTTTTTT. This encodes CASSDRGAANEKLFF.

The chain uses TRBV6-5 and TRBJ2-2; D gene unclear. The CDR3 has 16 amino acids. V was trimmed by 4 bases and J by 4 bases, leaving 16 bases between them. The germline V gene encodes CDR1 MNHEY and CDR2 SVGAGI. CDR3 residues: CASSSPHLRGTGELFF. DNA of the CDR3: TGTGCCAGCAGTTCGCCCCATCTCCGCGGCACCGGGGAGCTGTTTTTT.